This T cell receptor (beta chain) stems from a study of blood T cells in healthy people across ages. The study's findings and limits: In long-lived donors, naive CD4+ cell counts and diversity exceeded those of aged donors.

The germline V and J ends were trimmed by 3 bases and 0 bases, with 6 bases remaining between them. The CDR3 consists of 14 residues. Of note for this clonotype: Its antigen is currently unknown.

Primed by a sample-barcoded 5' primer and a J-beta primer mix, a second PCR proceeded for roughly 7 to 12 cycles. TCRdb recomputed calls from the 5' RACE reads with MiXCR, one row per CDR3 protein. This sample has 1,800,000 or so distinct CDR3 sequences, with 35% to 50% found just once. The receptor was isolated from a human donor in good health. The chain uses TRBV12-3 or TRBV12-4 and TRBJ1-5; D ambiguous. Sequenced: blood. CDR3 bases: TGTGCCAGCAGTTTGTTATATAGCAATCAGCCCCAGCATTTT. It is translated as CASSLLYSNQPQHF.